A single sample gave rise to the 2 T cell receptor beta chains below, sequenced in a study of blood T cell repertoires in COVID-19. Some clones are missing from TCRdb's copy, which holds only in-frame ones; the method was immunoSEQ multiplex PCR. Among some 250,000 clones listed, approximately 83% were seen once. Sequencing was carried out using PBMCs or T cells enriched from blood (not recorded which). These receptors were obtained from a woman in her 40s with acute COVID-19.

This clone was observed a single time. The chain couples TRBV5-1 to TRBJ2-7; perhaps TRBD2 as D (5 bases). Trimming took off 2 bases at V and 2 bases at J, with 8 bases between the two ends. Germline CDR1 reads SGHRS; CDR2 reads YFSETQ. The CDR3 has 13 amino acids. Here the CDR3 DNA reads TGCGCCAGCAGCTTTGAGGGAGCCTACGAGCAGTACTTC. It translates to CASSFEGAYEQYF.

This clone showed up just once. The CDR3 DNA reads TGTGCCAGCAGCTTAGGGGACAGAGAGAACACTGAAGCTTTCTTT. Amino acids: CASSLGDRENTEAFF. The chain links TRBV13 to TRBJ1-1; a possible D gene is TRBD1 (6 bases). Germline lookup yields CDR1 PRHDT and CDR2 FYEKMQ (reference sequence). The V end was cut by 0 bases, the J end by 1 base, with 9 bases between. The CDR3 spans 15 residues.